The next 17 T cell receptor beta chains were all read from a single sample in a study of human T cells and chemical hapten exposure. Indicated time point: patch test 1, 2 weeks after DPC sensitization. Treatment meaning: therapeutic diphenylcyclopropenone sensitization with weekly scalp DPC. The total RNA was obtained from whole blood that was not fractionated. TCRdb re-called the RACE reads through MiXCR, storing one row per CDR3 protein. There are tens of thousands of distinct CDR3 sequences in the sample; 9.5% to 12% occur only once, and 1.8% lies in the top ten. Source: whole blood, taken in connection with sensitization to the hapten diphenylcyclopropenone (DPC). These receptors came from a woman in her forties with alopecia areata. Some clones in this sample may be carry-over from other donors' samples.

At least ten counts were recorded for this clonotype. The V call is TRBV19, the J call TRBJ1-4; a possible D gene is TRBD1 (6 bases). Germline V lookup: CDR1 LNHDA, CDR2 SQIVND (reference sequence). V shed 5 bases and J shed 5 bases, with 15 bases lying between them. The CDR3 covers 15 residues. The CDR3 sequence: CASSPYRDLNEKLFF. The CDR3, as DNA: TGTGCCAGTAGTCCGTACAGGGATCTAAATGAAAAACTGTTTTTT.

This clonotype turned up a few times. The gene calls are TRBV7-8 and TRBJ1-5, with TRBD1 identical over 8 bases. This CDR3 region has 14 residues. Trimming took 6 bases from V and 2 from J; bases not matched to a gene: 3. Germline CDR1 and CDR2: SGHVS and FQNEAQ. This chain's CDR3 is CASRDREGNQPQHF. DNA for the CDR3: TGTGCCAGCAGGGACAGGGAGGGCAATCAGCCCCAGCATTTT.

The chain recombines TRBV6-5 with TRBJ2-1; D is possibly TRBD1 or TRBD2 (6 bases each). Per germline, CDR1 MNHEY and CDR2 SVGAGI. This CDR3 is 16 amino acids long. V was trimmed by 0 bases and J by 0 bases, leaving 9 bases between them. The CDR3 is CASSYSGGRSYNEQFF. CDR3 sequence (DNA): TGTGCCAGCAGTTACTCGGGGGGCCGCTCCTACAATGAGCAGTTCTTC.

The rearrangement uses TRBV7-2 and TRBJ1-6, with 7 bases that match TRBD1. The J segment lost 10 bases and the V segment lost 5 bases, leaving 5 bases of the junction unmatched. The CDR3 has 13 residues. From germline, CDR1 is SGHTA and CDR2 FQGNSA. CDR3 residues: CASSPRDSSPLHF. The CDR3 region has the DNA TGTGCCAGCAGCCCCCGGGACAGCTCACCCCTCCACTTT.

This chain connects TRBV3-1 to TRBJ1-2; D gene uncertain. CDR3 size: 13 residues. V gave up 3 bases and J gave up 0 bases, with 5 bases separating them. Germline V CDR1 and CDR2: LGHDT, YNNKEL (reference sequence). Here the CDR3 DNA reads TGTGCCAGCAGCCACGGTACTAACTATGGCTACACCTTC. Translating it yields CASSHGTNYGYTF. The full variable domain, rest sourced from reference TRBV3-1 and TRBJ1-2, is DTAVSQTPKYLVTQMGNDKSIKCEQNLGHDTMYWYKQDSKKFLKIMFSYNNKELIINETVPNRFSPKSPDKAHLNLHINSLELGDSAVYFCASSHGTNYGYTFGSGTRLTVV.

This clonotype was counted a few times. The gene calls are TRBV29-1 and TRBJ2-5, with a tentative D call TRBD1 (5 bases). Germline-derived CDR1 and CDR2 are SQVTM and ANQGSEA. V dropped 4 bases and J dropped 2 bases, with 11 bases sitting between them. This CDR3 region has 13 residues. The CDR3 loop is CSVAGTGQETQYF. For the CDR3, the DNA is TGCAGCGTTGCGGGTACAGGTCAAGAGACCCAGTACTTC. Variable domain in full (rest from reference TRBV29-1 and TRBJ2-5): SAVISQKPSRDICQRGTSLTIQCQVDSQVTMMFWYRQQPGQSLTLIATANQGSEATYESGFVIDKFPISRPNLTFSTLTVSNMSPEDSSIYLCSVAGTGQETQYFGPGTRLLVL.

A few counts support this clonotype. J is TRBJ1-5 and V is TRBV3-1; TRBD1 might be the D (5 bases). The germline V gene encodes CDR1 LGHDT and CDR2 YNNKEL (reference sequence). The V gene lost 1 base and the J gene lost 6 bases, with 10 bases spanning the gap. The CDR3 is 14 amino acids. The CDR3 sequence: CASSQVFGGQPQHF. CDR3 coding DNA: TGTGCCAGCAGCCAAGTTTTTGGGGGTCAGCCCCAGCATTTT.

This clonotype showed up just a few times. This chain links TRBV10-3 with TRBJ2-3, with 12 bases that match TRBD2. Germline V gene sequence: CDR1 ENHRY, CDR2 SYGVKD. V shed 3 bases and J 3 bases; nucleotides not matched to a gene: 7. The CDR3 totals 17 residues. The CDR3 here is CAISDGLAGGLTDTQYF. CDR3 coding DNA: TGTGCCATCAGTGACGGTCTAGCGGGGGGGCTGACAGATACGCAGTATTTT.

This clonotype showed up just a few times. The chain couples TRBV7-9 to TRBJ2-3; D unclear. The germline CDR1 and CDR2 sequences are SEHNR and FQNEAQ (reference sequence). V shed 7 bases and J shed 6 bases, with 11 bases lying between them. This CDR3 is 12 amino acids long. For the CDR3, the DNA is TGTGCCAGCACCCTAATCGGGGATACGCAGTATTTT. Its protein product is CASTLIGDTQYF.

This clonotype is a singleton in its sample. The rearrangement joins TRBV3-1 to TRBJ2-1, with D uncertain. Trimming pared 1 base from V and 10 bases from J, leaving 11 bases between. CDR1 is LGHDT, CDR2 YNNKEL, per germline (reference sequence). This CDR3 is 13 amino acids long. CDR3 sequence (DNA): TGTGCCAGCAGCCAAGGGTCTTTCTCGGAGCAGTTCTTC. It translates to CASSQGSFSEQFF.

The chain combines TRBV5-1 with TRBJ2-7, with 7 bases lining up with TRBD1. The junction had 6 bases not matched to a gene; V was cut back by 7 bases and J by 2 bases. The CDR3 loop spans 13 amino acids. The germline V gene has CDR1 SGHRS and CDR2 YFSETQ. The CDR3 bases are TGCGCCAGCGGCCACAGGGGCCCCTACGAGCAGTACTTC. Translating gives CASGHRGPYEQYF.

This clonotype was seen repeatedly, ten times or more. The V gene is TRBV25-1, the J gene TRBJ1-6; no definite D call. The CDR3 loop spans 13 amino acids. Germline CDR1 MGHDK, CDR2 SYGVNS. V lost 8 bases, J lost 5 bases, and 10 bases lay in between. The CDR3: CASRGRDNSPLHF. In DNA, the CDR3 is TGTGCCAGCCGCGGCAGAGATAATTCACCCCTCCACTTT.

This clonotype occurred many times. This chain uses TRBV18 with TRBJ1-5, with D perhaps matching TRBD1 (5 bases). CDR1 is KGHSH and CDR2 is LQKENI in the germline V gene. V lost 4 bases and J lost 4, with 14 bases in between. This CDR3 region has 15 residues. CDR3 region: CASSLGPGGNQPQHF. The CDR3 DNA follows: TGTGCCAGCTCACTAGGCCCCGGGGGAAATCAGCCCCAGCATTTT. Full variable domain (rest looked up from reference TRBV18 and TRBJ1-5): NAGVMQNPRHLVRRRGQEARLRCSPMKGHSHVYWYRQLPEEGLKFMVYLQKENIIDESGMPKERFSAEFPKEGPSILRIQQVVRGDSAAYFCASSLGPGGNQPQHFGDGTRLSIL.

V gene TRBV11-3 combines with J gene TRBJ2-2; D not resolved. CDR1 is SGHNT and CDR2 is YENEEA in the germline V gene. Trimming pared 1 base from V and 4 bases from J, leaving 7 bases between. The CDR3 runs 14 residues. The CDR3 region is CASSLAGSTGELFF. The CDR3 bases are TGTGCCAGCAGCTTAGCAGGTTCCACCGGGGAGCTGTTTTTT.

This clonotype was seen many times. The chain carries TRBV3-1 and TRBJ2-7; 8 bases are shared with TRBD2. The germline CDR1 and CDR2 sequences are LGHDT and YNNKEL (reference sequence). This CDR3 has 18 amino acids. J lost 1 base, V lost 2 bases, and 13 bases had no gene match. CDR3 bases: TGTGCCAGCAGCCAACTAGCGGGCCGAGGGAGAAATTCCTACGAGCAGTACTTC. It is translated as CASSQLAGRGRNSYEQYF.

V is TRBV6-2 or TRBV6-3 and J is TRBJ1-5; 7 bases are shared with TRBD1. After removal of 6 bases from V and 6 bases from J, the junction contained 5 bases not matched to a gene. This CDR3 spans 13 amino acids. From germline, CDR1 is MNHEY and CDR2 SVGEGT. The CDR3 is CASSDDRVQPQHF. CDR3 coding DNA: TGTGCCAGCAGCGATGACAGGGTTCAGCCCCAGCATTTT.

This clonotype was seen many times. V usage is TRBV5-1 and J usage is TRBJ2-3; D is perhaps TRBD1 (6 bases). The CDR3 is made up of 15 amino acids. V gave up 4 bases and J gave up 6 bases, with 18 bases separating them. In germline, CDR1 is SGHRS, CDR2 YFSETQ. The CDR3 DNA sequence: TGCGCCAGCAGCGCAGGAAGGGGGACGGGCGATACGCAGTATTTT. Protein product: CASSAGRGTGDTQYF.